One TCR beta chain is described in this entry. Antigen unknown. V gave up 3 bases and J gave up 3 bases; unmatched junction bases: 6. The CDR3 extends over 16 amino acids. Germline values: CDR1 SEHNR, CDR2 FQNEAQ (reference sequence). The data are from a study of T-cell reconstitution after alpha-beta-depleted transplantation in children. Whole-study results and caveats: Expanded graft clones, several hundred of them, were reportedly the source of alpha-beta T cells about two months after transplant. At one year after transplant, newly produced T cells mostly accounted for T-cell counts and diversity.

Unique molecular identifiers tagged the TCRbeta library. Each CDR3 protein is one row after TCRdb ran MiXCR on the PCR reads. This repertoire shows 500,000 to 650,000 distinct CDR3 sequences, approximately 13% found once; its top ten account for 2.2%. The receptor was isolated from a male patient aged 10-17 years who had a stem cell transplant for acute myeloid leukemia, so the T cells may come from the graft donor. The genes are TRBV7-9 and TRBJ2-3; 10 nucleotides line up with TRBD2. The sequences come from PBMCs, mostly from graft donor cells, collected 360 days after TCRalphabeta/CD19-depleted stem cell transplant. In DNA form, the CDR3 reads TGTGCCAGCAGCTTTGGGACTAGCGAATGGACAGATACGCAGTATTTT. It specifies CASSFGTSEWTDTQYF.